The rows below give T cell receptor beta chains drawn from one sample of a study of shared T cell receptors in the human thymus. Sequencing used immunoSEQ multiplex PCR; TCRdb keeps in-frame clones, though not all of them. The repertoire holds 700,000 to 750,000 clones, 80% to 90% seen once, with over 0.008% in the top ten. This sample also belongs to another study, concerning human thymus T cells.

The sequencing sample was made of thymocytes. All receptors come from a girl less than two years old with a congenital heart defect. CDR3s include the opening cysteine and the closing phenylalanine or tryptophan.

V	J	CDR3
TRBV14	TRBJ2-7	CASSQAGDDRSTLSYEQYF
TRBV27	TRBJ2-2	CASSLSATPGLAGGPVGELFF
TRBV6-6	TRBJ1-6	CASSLQGNLNSPLHF
TRBV7-2	TRBJ1-5	CASSLGARYSNQPQHF
TRBV4-3	TRBJ2-1	CASSQVPSGGADVNEQFF
TRBV27	TRBJ1-4	CASSLSTGAANEKLFF
TRBV11-2	TRBJ1-3	CASSSHRVHTIYF
TRBV7-9	TRBJ1-2	CASSWTENYGYTF
TRBV7-6	TRBJ2-1	CASSPGLAPYNEQFF
TRBV10-3	TRBJ2-7	CAISAGSYEQYF
TRBV5-1	TRBJ2-1	CASSFRAGGDCHPDNEQFF
TRBV5-5	TRBJ1-2	CASSSSLGQGAWGYTF
TRBV13	TRBJ2-1	CASSLGPGTSGPNEQFF
TRBV10-3	TRBJ2-1	CATRTSGERGRSGEQFF
TRBV10-3	TRBJ2-7	CASGVREQYF
TRBV25-1	TRBJ2-7	CASSRSGLSSYEQYF
TRBV5-1	TRBJ2-5	CASSSLGLADNQETQYF
TRBV7-9	TRBJ2-4	CASNNGQDLAKNIQYF
TRBV20-1	TRBJ1-1	CSARVTGGDGF
TRBV9	TRBJ2-5	CASSVGFPPRLLTKRHREETQYF
TRBV6-9	TRBJ1-4	CASSSQGRGEKLFF
TRBV11-2	TRBJ2-7	CASSLRTDYEQYF
TRBV7-3	TRBJ2-1	CASSLRGPAGIHEQFF
TRBV4-3	TRBJ1-1	CASSQQGGGSPPLSFF
TRBV27	TRBJ1-2	CASSLNSGGGGYTF
TRBV25-1	TRBJ2-1	CASSGSGGADNEQFF
TRBV4-1	TRBJ1-5	CASSPVRGQPQHF
TRBV19	TRBJ2-1	CASRGPRGAQNNEQFF
TRBV7-6	TRBJ2-3	CASSRPTAGRTDTQYF
TRBV28	TRBJ1-2	CASSFPAGNYGYTF
TRBV6-1	TRBJ1-5	CASSVDRYNQPQHF
TRBV28	TRBJ1-4	CASSFSEVGWTGPNEKLFF
TRBV6-5	TRBJ1-5	CASSQGNNQPQHF
TRBV7-9	TRBJ2-3	CASSRPMTGSSTDTQYF
TRBV25-1	TRBJ1-6	CASSEEAGTGKRSSPLHF
TRBV7-9	TRBJ2-2	CASSLSRVGTGELFF
TRBV7-2	TRBJ1-6	CASSETGSRSPLHF
TRBV7-2	TRBJ1-4	CASRGGREKLFF
TRBV6-1	TRBJ1-3	CASSVGLGQALSGNTIYF
TRBV5-5	TRBJ2-1	CASSLEGVAYNEQFF
TRBV6-1	TRBJ2-3	CASSEHASGGAATLGDTQYF
TRBV7-2	TRBJ2-5	CASSLEGTEETQYF
TRBV11-2	TRBJ1-2	CASSPLTGTSSGYTF
TRBV7-9	TRBJ1-6	CASSFDSLYNSPLHF
TRBV10-2	TRBJ1-1	CASSESLTDRGGMNTEAFF
TRBV6-6	TRBJ1-1	CASSYEQGYLNTEAFF
TRBV4-1	TRBJ1-2	CASSQEQGRLTHGYTF
TRBV10-3	TRBJ2-3	CAISDSGGPDTQYF
TRBV14	TRBJ2-3	CASTAELLDTQYF